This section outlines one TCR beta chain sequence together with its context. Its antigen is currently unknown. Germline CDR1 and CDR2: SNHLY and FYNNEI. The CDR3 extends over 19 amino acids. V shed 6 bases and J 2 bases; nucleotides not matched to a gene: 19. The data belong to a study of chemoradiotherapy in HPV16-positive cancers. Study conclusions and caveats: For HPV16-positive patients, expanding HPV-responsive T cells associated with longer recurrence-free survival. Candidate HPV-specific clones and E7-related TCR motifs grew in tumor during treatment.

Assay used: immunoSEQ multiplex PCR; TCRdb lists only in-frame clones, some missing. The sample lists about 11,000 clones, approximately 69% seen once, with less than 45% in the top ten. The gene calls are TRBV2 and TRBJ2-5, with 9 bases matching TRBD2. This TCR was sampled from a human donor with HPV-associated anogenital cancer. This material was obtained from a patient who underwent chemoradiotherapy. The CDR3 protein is CASSPGGLAGPSLQETQYF. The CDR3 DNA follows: TGTGCCAGCAGCCCGGGGGGGCTAGCGGGGCCCTCCTTACAAGAGACCCAGTACTTC.